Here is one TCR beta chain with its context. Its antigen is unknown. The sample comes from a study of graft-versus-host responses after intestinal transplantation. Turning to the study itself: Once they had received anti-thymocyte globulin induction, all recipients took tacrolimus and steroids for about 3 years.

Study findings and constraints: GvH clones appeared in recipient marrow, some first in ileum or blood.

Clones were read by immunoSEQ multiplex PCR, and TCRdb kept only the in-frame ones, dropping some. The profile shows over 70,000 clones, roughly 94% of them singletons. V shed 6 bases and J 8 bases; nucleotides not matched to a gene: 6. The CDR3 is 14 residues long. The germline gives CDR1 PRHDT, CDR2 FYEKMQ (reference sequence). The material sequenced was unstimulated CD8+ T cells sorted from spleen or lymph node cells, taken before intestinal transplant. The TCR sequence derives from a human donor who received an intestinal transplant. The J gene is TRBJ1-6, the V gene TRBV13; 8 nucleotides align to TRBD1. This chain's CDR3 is CASSPGGLDSPLHF. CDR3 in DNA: TGTGCCAGCAGTCCAGGGGGCTTGGATTCACCCCTCCACTTT.